This T cell receptor beta chain derives from a study of cytomegalovirus exposure and HLA in healthy donors. Study as a whole: Later analysis reported that the approximately 130 validation repertoires shared the platform of the roughly 710 first-cohort repertoires.

A word on this clone: The antigen remains unidentified.

Produced via immunoSEQ multiplex PCR; TCRdb's table is partial and in-frame only. The table shows about 66,000 clones, with around 97% occurring only once. General study points: Despite most TCR sequences being rare, some public TCRs occurred in many donors. In vitro experiments confirmed that three CMV-associated chains were specific for CMV antigens. According to a later analysis, TCR clusters from the first cohort tended to co-occur in the 110 or so validation repertoires.

Germline CDR1 and CDR2: SGHTA and FQGTGA. V was pared by 8 bases and J by 2 bases, with 20 bases between. The CDR3 totals 16 residues. The receptor was isolated from a woman between 18 and 29 years old in good health and CMV-seropositive. The sequencing input was PBMCs. The genes are TRBV7-3 and TRBJ2-3; possibly TRBD2 for D (6 bases). The CDR3 region is CASGFGAGPFTDTQYF. The CDR3 nucleotides read TGTGCCAGCGGATTTGGGGCGGGACCTTTCACAGATACGCAGTATTTT. The whole variable domain, remainder taken from reference TRBV7-3 and TRBJ2-3, is GAGVSQTPSNKVTEKGKYVELRCDPISGHTALYWYRQSLGQGPEFLIYFQGTGAADDSGLPNDRFFAVRPEGSVSTLKIQRTERGDSAVYLCASGFGAGPFTDTQYFGPGTRLTVL.